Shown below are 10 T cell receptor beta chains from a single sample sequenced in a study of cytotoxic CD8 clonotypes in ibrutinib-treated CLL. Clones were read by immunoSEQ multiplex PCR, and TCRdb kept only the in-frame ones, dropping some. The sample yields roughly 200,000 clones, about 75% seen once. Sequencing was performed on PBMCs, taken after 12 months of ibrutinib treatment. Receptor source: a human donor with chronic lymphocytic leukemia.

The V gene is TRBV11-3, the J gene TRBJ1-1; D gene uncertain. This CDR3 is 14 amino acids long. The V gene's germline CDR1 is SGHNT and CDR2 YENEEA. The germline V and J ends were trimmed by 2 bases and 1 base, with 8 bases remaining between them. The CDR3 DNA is TGTGCCAGCAGCTTAACCCAGACGAACACTGAAGCTTTCTTT. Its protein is CASSLTQTNTEAFF.

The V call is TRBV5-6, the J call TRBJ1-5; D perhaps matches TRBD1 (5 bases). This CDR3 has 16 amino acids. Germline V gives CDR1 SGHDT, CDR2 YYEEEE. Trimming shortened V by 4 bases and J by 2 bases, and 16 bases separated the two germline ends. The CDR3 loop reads CASSRDGLGGNQPQHF. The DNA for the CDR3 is TGTGCCAGCAGCCGGGACGGTCTGGGGGGCAATCAGCCCCAGCATTTT. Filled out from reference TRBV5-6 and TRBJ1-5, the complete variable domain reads DAGVTQSPTHLIKTRGQQVTLRCSPKSGHDTVSWYQQALGQGPQFIFQYYEEEERQRGNFPDRFSGHQFPNYSSELNVNALLLGDSALYLCASSRDGLGGNQPQHFGDGTRLSIL.

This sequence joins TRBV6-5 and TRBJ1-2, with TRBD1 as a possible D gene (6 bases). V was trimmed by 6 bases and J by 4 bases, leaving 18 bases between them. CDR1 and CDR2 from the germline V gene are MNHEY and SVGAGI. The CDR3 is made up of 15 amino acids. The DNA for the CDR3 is TGTGCCAGCAGCCAGTTAACAGGGATTTCCTATGGCTACACCTTC. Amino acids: CASSQLTGISYGYTF.

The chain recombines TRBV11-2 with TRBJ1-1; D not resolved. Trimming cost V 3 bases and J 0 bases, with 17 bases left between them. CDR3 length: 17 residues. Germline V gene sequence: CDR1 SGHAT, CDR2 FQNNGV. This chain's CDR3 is CASSFLVPRRLNTEAFF. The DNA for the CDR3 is TGTGCCAGCAGCTTCTTAGTCCCCCGGAGGCTGAACACTGAAGCTTTCTTT.

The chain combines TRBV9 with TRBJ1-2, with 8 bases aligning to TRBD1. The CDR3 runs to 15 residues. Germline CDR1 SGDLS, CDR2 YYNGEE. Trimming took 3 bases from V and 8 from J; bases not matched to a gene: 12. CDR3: CASSGGTGGPKGYTF. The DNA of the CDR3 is TGTGCCAGCAGCGGGGGGACAGGCGGACCGAAGGGCTACACCTTC.

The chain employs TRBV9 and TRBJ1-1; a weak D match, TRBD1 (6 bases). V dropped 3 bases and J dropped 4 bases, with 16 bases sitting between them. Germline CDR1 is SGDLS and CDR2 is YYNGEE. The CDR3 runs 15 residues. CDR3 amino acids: CASSARGRDVTEAFF. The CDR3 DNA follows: TGTGCCAGCAGCGCCAGGGGCAGGGATGTCACTGAAGCTTTCTTT.

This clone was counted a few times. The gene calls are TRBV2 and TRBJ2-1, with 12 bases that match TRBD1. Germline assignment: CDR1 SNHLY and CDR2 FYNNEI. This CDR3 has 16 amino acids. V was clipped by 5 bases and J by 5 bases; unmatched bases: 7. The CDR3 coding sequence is TGTGCCAGCAGTCCTGTCCGGGACAGGGGGCACAATGAGCAGTTCTTC. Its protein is CASSPVRDRGHNEQFF.

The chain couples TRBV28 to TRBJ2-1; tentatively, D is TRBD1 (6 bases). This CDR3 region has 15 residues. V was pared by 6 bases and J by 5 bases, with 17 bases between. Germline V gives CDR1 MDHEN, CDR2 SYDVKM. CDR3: CASRSWTVRHNEQFF. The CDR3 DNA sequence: TGTGCCAGCAGATCTTGGACAGTCCGCCACAATGAGCAGTTCTTC.

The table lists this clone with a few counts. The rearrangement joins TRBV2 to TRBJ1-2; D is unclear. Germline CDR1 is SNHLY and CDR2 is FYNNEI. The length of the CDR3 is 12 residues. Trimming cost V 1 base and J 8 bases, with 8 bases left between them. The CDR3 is CASSEDPRGYTF. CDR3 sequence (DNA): TGTGCCAGCAGTGAAGACCCACGGGGCTACACCTTC. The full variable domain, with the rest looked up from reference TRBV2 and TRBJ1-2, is EPEVTQTPSHQVTQMGQEVILRCVPISNHLYFYWYRQILGQKVEFLVSFYNNEISEKSEIFDDQFSVERPDGSNFTLKIRSTKLEDSAMYFCASSEDPRGYTFGSGTRLTVV.

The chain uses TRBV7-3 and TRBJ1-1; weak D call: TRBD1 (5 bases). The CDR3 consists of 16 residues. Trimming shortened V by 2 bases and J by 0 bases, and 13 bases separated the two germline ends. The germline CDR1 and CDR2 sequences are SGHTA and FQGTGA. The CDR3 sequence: CASSLGAAGLNTEAFF. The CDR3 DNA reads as TGTGCCAGCAGCTTAGGGGCAGCCGGATTGAACACTGAAGCTTTCTTT.